The rows below give T cell receptor beta chains drawn from one sample of a study of glioma-infiltrating T cells after dendritic cell vaccination. TCRdb keeps only in-frame clones here, not all; method: immunoSEQ multiplex PCR. This repertoire shows 90,000 to 95,000 clones, over 75% found once; its top ten account for over 2%. Here the sequenced sample was blood, taken after dendritic cell vaccination. Every receptor here comes from a human donor with glioblastoma. Each CDR3 is given with its conserved first and last residue. D genes are given only for firm matches. Only some rows state a clone size, as once, few, many or a class for expanded clones.

J gene,V gene,clone size,D gene,CDR3 length,CDR3 protein,CDR3 DNA
TRBJ2-2,TRBV6-5,.,.,15,CASSVRGLGTGELFF,TGTGCCAGCAGTGTTAGGGGCCTCGGCACCGGGGAGCTGTTTTTT
TRBJ2-1,TRBV7-2,.,TRBD2,16,CASSLLGGGALNEQFF,TGTGCCAGCAGCTTACTTGGCGGGGGGGCCCTCAATGAGCAGTTCTTC
TRBJ2-1,TRBV15,once,.,15,CATTITLQAYNEQFF,TGTGCCACCACCATAACGTTACAGGCATACAATGAGCAGTTCTTC
TRBJ1-4,TRBV5-5,once,TRBD1,16,CASSSGDRARNEKLFF,TGTGCCAGCAGCTCTGGTGACAGGGCGAGGAATGAAAAACTGTTTTTT
TRBJ1-3,TRBV9,once,.,15,CASSVWDNSGNTIYF,TGTGCCAGCAGCGTATGGGACAACTCTGGAAACACCATATATTTT
TRBJ2-6,TRBV25-1,few,.,13,CASSASGANVLTF,TGTGCCAGCAGTGCTTCTGGGGCCAACGTCCTGACTTTC
TRBJ2-5,TRBV10-2,.,TRBD2,14,CASSLAGPQETQYF,TGCGCCAGCAGCCTAGCGGGACCTCAAGAGACCCAGTACTTC
TRBJ1-5,TRBV19,.,TRBD1,15,CASRPTGTVSQPQHF,TGTGCCAGTAGACCCACCGGGACAGTCAGCCAGCCCCAGCATTTT
TRBJ2-3,TRBV5-1,.,TRBD2,15,CASSPGTRETDTQYF,TGCGCCAGCAGCCCCGGGACTAGAGAGACAGATACGCAGTATTTT
TRBJ2-5,TRBV19,.,.,13,CASSLQGRETQYF,TGTGCCAGTAGTTTACAGGGCCGGGAGACCCAGTACTTC
TRBJ1-1,TRBV4-2,.,TRBD1,15,CASSTGGFSVTEAFF,TGTGCCAGCAGCACAGGGGGCTTCTCGGTCACTGAAGCTTTCTTT
TRBJ1-3,TRBV19,.,.,15,CASSSQGRSGNTIYF,TGTGCCAGTAGCAGCCAGGGGCGGTCTGGAAACACCATATATTTT
TRBJ1-1,TRBV6-1,.,.,13,CASMDTLNTEAFF,TGTGCCAGCATGGACACCCTGAACACTGAAGCTTTCTTT
TRBJ1-4,TRBV18,.,.,15,CASSPSGEEREKLFF,TGTGCCAGCTCACCATCCGGGGAAGAGAGAGAAAAACTGTTTTTT
TRBJ2-1,TRBV19,.,.,15,CASKGEPSDHNEQFF,TGTGCCAGTAAGGGAGAGCCTAGCGACCACAATGAGCAGTTCTTC
TRBJ2-1,TRBV11-2,.,.,13,CASTSETPSGQFF,TGTGCCAGCACCTCCGAAACACCAAGCGGGCAGTTCTTC
TRBJ1-4,TRBV6-6,few,TRBD1,12,CAGQTGDEKLFF,TGTGCCGGGCAGACAGGGGATGAAAAACTGTTTTTT
TRBJ2-1,TRBV5-1,.,TRBD1,15,CASSDTGDRYNEQFF,TGCGCCAGCAGCGATACAGGGGATCGCTACAATGAGCAGTTCTTC
TRBJ1-3,TRBV6-5,few,.,15,CASRARLNSGNTIYF,TGTGCCAGCAGAGCCCGACTAAACTCTGGAAACACCATATATTTT
TRBJ2-3,TRBV9,.,TRBD2,14,CASSVDEREWTQYF,TGTGCCAGCAGCGTAGATGAGCGGGAGTGGACGCAGTATTTT
TRBJ2-1,TRBV7-9,.,.,17,CASRLWVLSGVGNEQFF,TGTGCCAGCAGACTATGGGTTTTGTCGGGTGTTGGGAATGAGCAGTTCTTC
TRBJ1-3,TRBV6-1,.,.,13,CASRESSGNTIYF,TGTGCCAGCAGGGAGTCTTCAGGAAACACCATATATTTT
TRBJ2-2,TRBV5-4,.,.,15,CASSLDRRNTGELFF,TGTGCCAGCAGCTTGGACAGGAGGAACACCGGGGAGCTGTTTTTT
TRBJ2-5,TRBV15,.,.,15,CATSRGEGLGETQYF,TGTGCCACCAGCAGAGGTGAGGGATTAGGAGAGACCCAGTACTTC
TRBJ2-1,TRBV5-1,.,TRBD2,15,CASSRGGASYNEQFF,TGCGCCAGCAGCCGCGGGGGGGCCTCCTACAATGAGCAGTTCTTC
TRBJ2-5,TRBV6-5,.,.,14,CASSGGSDQETQYF,TGTGCCAGCAGTGGCGGGTCTGACCAAGAGACCCAGTACTTC
TRBJ2-2,TRBV30,once,.,15,CAWSARAANTGELFF,TGTGCCTGGAGTGCCAGAGCGGCTAACACCGGGGAGCTGTTTTTT
TRBJ2-3,TRBV5-1,.,.,13,CASSFPQGDTQYF,TGCGCCAGCAGCTTCCCCCAGGGAGATACGCAGTATTTT
TRBJ1-4,TRBV19,.,.,17,CASSNRGGAGIDEKLFF,TGTGCCAGTAGCAATAGGGGGGGGGCAGGGATAGATGAAAAACTGTTTTTT
TRBJ1-5,TRBV18,.,.,15,CASSPSEGGNQPQHF,TGTGCCAGCTCACCGTCAGAAGGAGGCAATCAGCCCCAGCATTTT
TRBJ1-1,TRBV7-9,many,TRBD1,16,CARAMVTGGMNTEAFF,TGTGCCAGGGCGATGGTTACAGGGGGAATGAACACTGAAGCTTTCTTT
TRBJ2-5,TRBV15,.,TRBD1,14,CATSPPGQAETQYF,TGTGCCACCAGCCCCCCGGGACAGGCGGAGACCCAGTACTTC
TRBJ2-3,TRBV4-1,.,TRBD2,19,CASSQGHPTSGRVADTQYF,TGCGCCAGCAGCCAAGGCCATCCGACTAGCGGGAGAGTGGCAGATACGCAGTATTTT
TRBJ2-3,TRBV6-6,.,.,14,CASSSKGGVDTQYF,TGTGCCAGCAGCAGCAAGGGGGGGGTAGATACGCAGTATTTT
TRBJ2-1,TRBV5-4,once,.,12,CASSWDTAEQFF,TGTGCCAGCAGCTGGGACACAGCGGAGCAGTTCTTC
TRBJ1-1,TRBV21-1,.,.,13,CASSKGAYPGAFF,TGTGCCAGCAGCAAAGGGGCGTATCCAGGAGCTTTCTTT
TRBJ2-1,TRBV7-2,few,TRBD1,15,CASSLAGTAYNEQFF,TGTGCCAGCAGTTTAGCCGGGACAGCTTACAATGAGCAGTTCTTC
TRBJ1-2,TRBV7-9,.,TRBD1,14,CASSLDRGNDGYTF,TGTGCCAGCAGCCTGGACAGGGGAAATGATGGCTACACCTTC
TRBJ2-5,TRBV4-1,few,TRBD1,14,CASSSGQGEETQYF,TGCGCCAGCAGCTCGGGACAGGGAGAAGAGACCCAGTACTTC
TRBJ2-1,TRBV4-1,few,TRBD2,18,CASSPGQNGLAGYNEQFF,TGCGCCAGCAGCCCGGGTCAAAACGGACTAGCGGGATACAATGAGCAGTTCTTC
TRBJ1-2,TRBV7-2,.,TRBD1,17,CASSFSTGGGLGYGYTF,TGTGCCAGCAGCTTTAGCACAGGGGGCGGTCTGGGCTATGGCTACACCTTC
TRBJ1-2,TRBV6-1,.,.,15,CASTLTVGSGYGYAF,TGTGCCAGCACCCTGACAGTGGGATCGGGCTATGGCTACGCCTTC
TRBJ2-5,TRBV5-5,few,.,15,CASSLGVGEQETQYF,TGTGCCAGCAGCTTAGGAGTCGGGGAGCAAGAGACCCAGTACTTC
TRBJ2-2,TRBV4-1,.,.,16,CASSPPLGSPGGELFF,TGCGCCAGCAGCCCTCCCCTGGGGTCCCCGGGAGGGGAGCTGTTTTTT
TRBJ1-1,TRBV6-5,few,.,12,CASSYVRGEAFF,TGTGCCAGCAGTTATGTTCGGGGGGAAGCTTTCTTT
TRBJ1-2,TRBV11-2,.,TRBD1,15,CASSLGGTGIYGYTF,TGTGCCAGCAGCTTAGGCGGGACAGGGATCTATGGCTACACCTTC
TRBJ1-4,TRBV6-1,.,TRBD1,15,CASSEIGTGDEKLFF,TGTGCCAGCAGTGAAATCGGGACAGGGGATGAAAAACTGTTTTTT
TRBJ1-3,TRBV5-4,few,.,15,CASSLEFSAGNTIYF,TGTGCCAGCAGCTTGGAGTTCTCAGCTGGAAACACCATATATTTT
TRBJ1-4,TRBV30,once,.,14,CAWSKGATYEKLFF,TGTGCCTGGAGTAAAGGGGCTACTTATGAAAAACTGTTTTTT
TRBJ1-2,TRBV6-5,.,TRBD1,15,CASSPTGAGFYGYTF,TGTGCCAGCAGTCCCACAGGGGCCGGCTTCTATGGCTACACCTTC
TRBJ1-4,TRBV6-1,.,TRBD1,16,CASSAGQGITNEKLFF,TGTGCCAGCAGTGCCGGACAGGGGATCACTAATGAAAAACTGTTTTTT
TRBJ2-1,TRBV9,.,TRBD2,17,CASSVHTGGVPGDEQFF,TGTGCCAGCAGCGTTCACACGGGAGGGGTTCCCGGGGATGAGCAGTTCTTC
TRBJ2-5,TRBV6-1,.,TRBD2,13,CASSRTSSETQYF,TGTGCCAGCAGTCGGACTAGCTCGGAGACCCAGTACTTC
TRBJ1-2,TRBV6-4,.,.,14,CASRGGSAANGYTF,TGTGCCAGCAGGGGGGGGAGCGCCGCGAATGGCTACACCTTC